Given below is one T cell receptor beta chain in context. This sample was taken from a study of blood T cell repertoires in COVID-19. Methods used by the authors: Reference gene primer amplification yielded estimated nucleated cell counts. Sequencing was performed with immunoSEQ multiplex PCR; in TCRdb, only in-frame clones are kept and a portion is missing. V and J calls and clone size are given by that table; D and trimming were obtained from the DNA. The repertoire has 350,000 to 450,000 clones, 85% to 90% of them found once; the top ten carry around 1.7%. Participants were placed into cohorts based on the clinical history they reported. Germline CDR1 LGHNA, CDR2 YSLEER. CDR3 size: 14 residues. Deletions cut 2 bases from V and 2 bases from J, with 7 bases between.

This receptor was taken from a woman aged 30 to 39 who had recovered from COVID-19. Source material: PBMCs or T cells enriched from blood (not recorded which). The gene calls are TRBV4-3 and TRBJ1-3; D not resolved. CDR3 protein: CASSQHGAGNTIYF. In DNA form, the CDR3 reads TGCGCCAGCAGCCAACACGGGGCTGGAAACACCATATATTTT.